One sample yielded the 12 T cell receptor beta chains listed below, sequenced in a study of cytomegalovirus exposure and HLA in healthy donors. The PCR used 60 Vbeta and 13 Jbeta primers. The method was immunoSEQ multiplex PCR; TCRdb's version includes in-frame clones alone and lacks a portion of them. The repertoire holds approximately 110,000 clones, with roughly 78% as singletons. The sequencing input was PBMCs. Every receptor here comes from a woman between 40 and 50 years old in good health and CMV-seronegative.

The chain carries TRBV4-3 and TRBJ2-3; D ambiguous. This CDR3 has 13 amino acids. V lost 3 bases, J lost 4 bases, and 8 bases lay in between. CDR1 and CDR2 (germline): LGHNA, YSLEER. DNA for the CDR3: TGCGCCAGCAGCCAGGTCAGGTCAGATACGCAGTATTTT. Amino acid sequence: CASSQVRSDTQYF.

CDR3 DNA: TGTGCCAGCAGCCAAGGGGGCTACACCGGCGGGGAGCTGTTTTTT. This gives the protein CASSQGGYTGGELFF. The V and J genes are TRBV11-3 and TRBJ2-2; 7 bases match TRBD1. The CDR3 contains 15 residues. Losses at the gene ends were 5 bases for V and 7 bases for J; bases not matched to a gene: 10. Germline V gives CDR1 SGHNT, CDR2 YENEEA.

The chain couples TRBV27 to TRBJ2-7; TRBD1 matches at 10 bases. The trim removed 3 bases at V and 5 bases at J, leaving 7 bases unmatched. Germline CDR1 and CDR2: MNHEY and SMNVEV (reference sequence). This CDR3 region has 15 residues. As DNA, the CDR3 is TGTGCCAGCAGTTTCTTCACGGACAGGGGGGACGAGCAGTACTTC. It specifies CASSFFTDRGDEQYF.

This chain links TRBV9 with TRBJ2-7; 8 nucleotides line up with TRBD1. The CDR3 loop spans 15 amino acids. After removal of 0 bases from V and 3 bases from J, the junction contained 5 bases not matched to a gene. Germline V lookup: CDR1 SGDLS, CDR2 YYNGEE. The CDR3 DNA is TGTGCCAGCAGCGTAGAGGGACAGGCAGACTACGAGCAGTACTTC. It encodes CASSVEGQADYEQYF.

This chain joins TRBV16 and TRBJ1-5; 7 bases match TRBD1. Germline CDR1 is KGHSY and CDR2 is FQNENV. The V gene end was trimmed by 2 bases and the J gene end by 4 bases; junction bases not matched to a gene: 8. CDR3 length equals 16 residues. The CDR3: CASSQVEARGNQPQHF. In DNA form, the CDR3 reads TGTGCCAGCAGCCAAGTCGAAGCCAGGGGGAATCAGCCCCAGCATTTT. The whole variable domain, remainder taken from reference TRBV16 and TRBJ1-5, is GEEVAQTPKHLVRGEGQKAKLYCAPIKGHSYVFWYQQVLKNEFKFLISFQNENVFDETGMPKERFSAKCLPNSPCSLEIQATKLEDSAVYFCASSQVEARGNQPQHFGDGTRLSIL.

This clone was counted between two and nine times. The chain has TRBV5-1 and TRBJ2-1, with D possibly being TRBD2 (5 bases). The germline CDR1 and CDR2 sequences are SGHRS and YFSETQ. V dropped 0 bases and J dropped 3 bases, with 13 bases sitting between them. CDR3 length: 16 residues. CDR3 coding DNA: TGCGCCAGCAGCTTGGGTCCGGGGAGCGGCTACAATGAGCAGTTCTTC. Its translation: CASSLGPGSGYNEQFF.

CDR3 coding DNA: TGCGCCAGCAGCCAAGATGGGGCTAGCGGGGGTTCGGATGAGCAGTTCTTC. Residues: CASSQDGASGGSDEQFF. The rearrangement joins TRBV4-3 to TRBJ2-1; 10 bases are shared with TRBD2. V lost 0 bases and J lost 8; bases outside the gene matches: 10. The V gene's germline CDR1 is LGHNA and CDR2 YSLEER. The length of the CDR3 is 17 residues.

This clone turned up a few times. The genes are TRBV27 and TRBJ2-2; D possibly corresponds to TRBD2 (5 bases). This CDR3 has 14 residues. The V end was cut by 4 bases, the J end by 5 bases, with 11 bases between. The germline V gene encodes CDR1 MNHEY and CDR2 SMNVEV (reference sequence). CDR3 region: CASSYGLGTGELFF. As DNA, the CDR3 is TGTGCCAGCAGTTATGGACTCGGAACCGGGGAGCTGTTTTTT.

This clone came up a few times. At one end the junction does not follow the germline gene, possibly because of a read error. The chain uses TRBV7-9 and TRBJ2-5; D possibly corresponds to TRBD1 (5 bases). The CDR3 covers 12 residues. Per the germline V gene, CDR1 is SEHNR and CDR2 is FQNEAQ (reference sequence). The CDR3 sequence: CSSRTNQETQYF. CDR3 DNA sequence: TGTTCCAGCCGGACAAACCAAGAGACCCAGTACTTC.

This chain links TRBV11-3 with TRBJ2-2, with TRBD1 matching 8 bases. The V segment lost 2 bases and the J segment 3 bases; nucleotides outside the gene matches: 11. In germline, CDR1 is SGHNT, CDR2 YENEEA. CDR3 length: 18 amino acids. CDR3 DNA: TGTGCCAGCAGCTTAAGTCAATCATGGGGACAGGACACCGGGGAGCTGTTTTTT. Amino acid sequence: CASSLSQSWGQDTGELFF.

J is TRBJ2-1 and V is TRBV28; no definite D call. The CDR3 runs to 12 residues. From germline, CDR1 is MDHEN and CDR2 SYDVKM. The V end was cut by 10 bases, the J end by 4 bases, with 11 bases between. Here the CDR3 reads CATTGIYNEQFF. CDR3 bases: TGTGCCACCACGGGTATATACAATGAGCAGTTCTTC.

This chain links TRBV4-1 with TRBJ2-7, with TRBD1 identical over 10 bases. Germline loops: CDR1 MGHRA, CDR2 YSYEKL. The CDR3 runs to 17 residues. V shed 2 bases, J shed 2 bases, and the junction held 9 bases outside the gene matches. This CDR3 reads CASSQYPGTGAAYEQYF. In nucleotides, the CDR3 is TGCGCCAGCAGCCAATATCCCGGGACAGGGGCCGCCTACGAGCAGTACTTC.